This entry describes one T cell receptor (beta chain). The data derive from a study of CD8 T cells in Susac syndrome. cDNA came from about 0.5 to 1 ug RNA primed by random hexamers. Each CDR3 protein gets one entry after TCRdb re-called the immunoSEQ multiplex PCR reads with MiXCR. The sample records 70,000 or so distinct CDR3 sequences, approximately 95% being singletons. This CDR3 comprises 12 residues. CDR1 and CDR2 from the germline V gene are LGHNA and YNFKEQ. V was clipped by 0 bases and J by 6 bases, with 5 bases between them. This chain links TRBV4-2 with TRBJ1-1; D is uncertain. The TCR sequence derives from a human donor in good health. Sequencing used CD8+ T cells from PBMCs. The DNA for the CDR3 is TGTGCCAGCAGCCAAGACGGGTCTGAAGCTTTCTTT. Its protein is CASSQDGSEAFF.